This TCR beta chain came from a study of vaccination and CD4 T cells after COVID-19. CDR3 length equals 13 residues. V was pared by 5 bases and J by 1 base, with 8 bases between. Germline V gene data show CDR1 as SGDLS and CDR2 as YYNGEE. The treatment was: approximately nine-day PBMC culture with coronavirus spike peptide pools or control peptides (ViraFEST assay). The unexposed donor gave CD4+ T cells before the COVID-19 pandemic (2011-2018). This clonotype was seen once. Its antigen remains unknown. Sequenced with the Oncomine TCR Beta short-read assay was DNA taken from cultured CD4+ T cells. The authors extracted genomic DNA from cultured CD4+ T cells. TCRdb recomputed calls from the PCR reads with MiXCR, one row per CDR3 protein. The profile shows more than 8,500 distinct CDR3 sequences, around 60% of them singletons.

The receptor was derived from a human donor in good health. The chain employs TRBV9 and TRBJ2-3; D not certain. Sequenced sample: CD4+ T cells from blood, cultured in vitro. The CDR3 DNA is TGTGCCAGCAGTGTAATCGGCACAGATACGCAGTATTTT. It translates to CASSVIGTDTQYF. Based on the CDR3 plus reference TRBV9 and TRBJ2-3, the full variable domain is DSGVTQTPKHLITATGQRVTLRCSPRSGDLSVYWYQQSLDQGLQFLIQYYNGEERAKGNILERFSAQQFPDLHSELNLSSLELGDSALYFCASSVIGTDTQYFGPGTRLTVL.